Below, one T cell receptor (beta chain) is given with its context. Its antigen remains unidentified. Primers included in the PCR were 60 Vbeta and 13 Jbeta primers. Original methodology: Later reanalysis found 70 million to 95 million unique TCR beta chains, roughly 9.9 million of them shared. The table came from immunoSEQ multiplex PCR; TCRdb's copy has only in-frame clones and leaves some out. That table is the source of V, J and clone size, and D and trimming were worked out from the DNA. The sample carries approximately 140,000 clones, around 80% recorded once. This sample is part of a study of cytomegalovirus exposure and HLA in healthy donors. In germline, CDR1 is SNHLY, CDR2 FYNNEI. V lost 6 bases and J lost 3; bases outside the gene matches: 5. This CDR3 region has 14 residues. Study observations and caveats: Among immune exposure information, only CMV serostatus was available. An analysis that came later showed most CMV-associated TCR beta chains appearing HLA-restricted. Productive status was seen about 90% or about 30% of the time for most TCR beta V segments in an earlier analysis.

The chain uses TRBV2 and TRBJ1-1; 9 nucleotides match TRBD1. The specimen was PBMCs. The receptor comes from a man aged 25 to 40 in good health and CMV-seronegative. CDR3 DNA sequence: TGTGCCAGCAGAGATCGGACAGGGGACACTGAAGCTTTCTTT. Encoded protein: CASRDRTGDTEAFF.